The 24 T cell receptor beta chains given below trace back to one sample, sequenced in a study of T cells in Graves' hyperthyroidism and ophthalmopathy. RNA transcripts yielded amplified TCR beta CDR3 regions. The HTBI primer set served for first-round RT-PCR of the TCR CDR3. TCRdb processed the multiplex PCR reads anew with MiXCR; each CDR3 protein has one entry. In the table there are 530,000 or so distinct CDR3 sequences, approximately 24% of which are singletons. The sequenced sample consisted of blood. The receptors come from a woman in her twenties or thirties with Graves' ophthalmopathy.

This clonotype showed up many times. The chain is built from TRBV6-1 and TRBJ2-7; D is ambiguous. The CDR3 has 15 amino acids. V lost 8 bases, J lost 2 bases, and 19 bases lay in between. CDR1 is MNHNS, CDR2 SASEGT, per germline. CDR3 residues: CASGPDFSQAYEQYF. In nucleotides, the CDR3 is TGTGCCAGCGGCCCAGATTTCTCGCAGGCCTACGAGCAGTACTTC.

This clonotype was seen repeatedly, ten times or more. This rearrangement joins TRBV4-1 to TRBJ1-1; no clear D. CDR1 MGHRA and CDR2 YSYEKL come from the germline V gene. The CDR3 totals 16 residues. The V end was cut by 4 bases, the J end by 5 bases, with 20 bases between. CDR3 DNA sequence: TGCGCCAGCAGCCCCCATCCGCGAGGGCGGGAGACTGAAGCTTTCTTT. Translation gives CASSPHPRGRETEAFF.

In this sample, this clonotype turned up many times. The V gene is TRBV20-1, the J gene TRBJ2-5; D gene unclear. The CDR3 contains 13 residues. CDR1 is DFQATT, CDR2 SNEGSKA, per germline (reference sequence). V was clipped by 5 bases and J by 2 bases, with 12 bases between them. The chain's CDR3 is CSALDDDQETQYF. CDR3 coding DNA: TGCAGTGCTTTGGATGACGATCAAGAGACCCAGTACTTC.

This clonotype occurred a few times. This rearrangement joins TRBV12-3 or TRBV12-4 to TRBJ1-5, with TRBD1 matching over 8 bases. V shed 6 bases and J 5 bases; nucleotides not matched to a gene: 9. This CDR3 is 15 amino acids long. The CDR3, as DNA: TGTGCCAGCAGACCCCTGGACAGGGTCGATCAGCCCCAGCATTTT. Amino acid sequence: CASRPLDRVDQPQHF.

This clonotype has ten or more counts. The chain recombines TRBV7-9 with TRBJ2-7, with D uncertain. This CDR3 has 12 residues. V lost 5 bases to trimming and J lost 4 bases, with 9 bases between them. Germline values: CDR1 SEHNR, CDR2 FQNEAQ (reference sequence). The CDR3: CASSRTLYEQYF. The CDR3 region has the DNA TGTGCCAGCAGCCGGACGTTATACGAGCAGTACTTC.

There are many counts of this clonotype. CDR3 sequence reads: CASSRLAGGMSSYEQYF. CDR3 coding DNA: TGTGCCAGCAGTAGACTAGCGGGGGGCATGAGCTCCTACGAGCAGTACTTC. The chain combines TRBV27 with TRBJ2-7; 13 bases fit TRBD2. Germline trimming cut 5 bases from V and 0 bases from J; bases unmatched to any gene: 7. Germline loops: CDR1 MNHEY, CDR2 SMNVEV (reference sequence). This CDR3 contains 17 residues.

This clonotype was recorded at least ten times. The chain uses TRBV27 and TRBJ2-7, with 11 bases that match TRBD1. CDR1 is MNHEY, CDR2 SMNVEV, per germline (reference sequence). This CDR3 spans 16 amino acids. V shed 0 bases and J 4 bases; nucleotides not matched to a gene: 5. For the CDR3, the DNA is TGTGCCAGCAGTTTATCGACCGGGACAGGGGGGTACGAGCAGTACTTC. Translated: CASSLSTGTGGYEQYF.

The rearrangement uses TRBV4-1 and TRBJ1-5, with D maybe TRBD1 (6 bases). Germline V lookup: CDR1 MGHRA, CDR2 YSYEKL. Trimming took off 1 base at V and 5 bases at J, with 15 bases between the two ends. This CDR3 has 16 residues. The DNA of the CDR3 is TGCGCCAGCAGCCAAGTATCGGGGGCTGTCGATCAGCCCCAGCATTTT. This gives the protein CASSQVSGAVDQPQHF.

This clonotype was counted many times. This chain connects TRBV6-5 to TRBJ2-4, with 7 nucleotides matching TRBD2. J lost 0 bases, V lost 4 bases, and 3 bases had no gene match. CDR1 is MNHEY, CDR2 SVGAGI, per germline. CDR3 length: 15 amino acids. CDR3 protein: CASSFTGGAKNIQYF. CDR3 DNA sequence: TGTGCCAGCAGTTTTACGGGGGGAGCCAAAAACATTCAGTACTTC.

The V call is TRBV6-5, the J call TRBJ1-6, with TRBD1 as a possible D gene (6 bases). Germline-derived CDR1 and CDR2 are MNHEY and SVGAGI. V lost 2 bases and J 8 bases, leaving 16 bases between the germline ends. This CDR3 has 16 amino acids. CDR3 protein: CASSYRWGLLDSPLHF. CDR3 bases: TGTGCCAGCAGTTACAGGTGGGGGCTACTCGATTCACCCCTCCACTTT.

The V gene is TRBV20-1, the J gene TRBJ1-1; a possible D gene is TRBD1 (5 bases). The CDR3 spans 14 residues. Germline CDR1 DFQATT, CDR2 SNEGSKA (reference sequence). Trimming cost V 2 bases and J 3 bases, with 13 bases left between them. The CDR3: CSARKGYSHTEAFF. The CDR3 nucleotides are TGCAGTGCTAGAAAGGGGTACAGCCACACTGAAGCTTTCTTT.

This clonotype was seen at least ten times. The chain's CDR3 is CASRMGQGPFYEQYF. CDR3 nucleotide sequence: TGTGCCAGCAGGATGGGGCAGGGACCTTTCTACGAGCAGTACTTC. The chain recombines TRBV27 with TRBJ2-7, with D perhaps given as TRBD1 or TRBD2 (5 bases each). Deletions cut 6 bases from V and 3 bases from J, with 18 bases between. This CDR3 has 15 amino acids. CDR1 and CDR2 from the germline V gene are MNHEY and SMNVEV (reference sequence).

This chain links TRBV2 with TRBJ2-5, with 9 bases identical to TRBD1. With V trimmed by 6 bases and J by 7 bases, 18 bases remained unmatched. The CDR3 is 17 residues long. Germline-derived CDR1 and CDR2 are SNHLY and FYNNEI. The CDR3 nucleotides are TGTGCCAGCAGAGGCGGGACAGGGTCCGTATACAGGGGGACCCAGTACTTC. It encodes CASRGGTGSVYRGTQYF.

This clonotype was observed many times. The chain couples TRBV3-1 to TRBJ2-7; TRBD1 agrees at 8 bases. Germline V gene lookup returns CDR1 LGHDT and CDR2 YNNKEL (reference sequence). CDR3 length: 15 residues. Losses at the gene ends were 4 bases for V and 2 bases for J; bases not matched to a gene: 7. The CDR3 protein is CASSPVSTGAYEQYF. CDR3 DNA sequence: TGTGCCAGCAGCCCCGTTTCGACAGGGGCCTACGAGCAGTACTTC.

This clonotype was counted many times. The V call is TRBV5-6, the J call TRBJ1-1, with unresolved D. The CDR3 is 14 amino acids. Trimming removed 1 base from V and 4 bases from J, with 11 bases in between. Germline V CDR1 and CDR2: SGHDT, YYEEEE. The CDR3 reads CASSLNEGSTEAFF. CDR3 DNA: TGTGCCAGCAGCTTGAACGAAGGGAGCACTGAAGCTTTCTTT.

This clonotype appeared many times. The chain employs TRBV5-1 and TRBJ2-7; no reliable D call. Trimming took 3 bases from V and 4 from J, leaving 14 bases between them. The CDR3 is made up of 14 amino acids. Germline V CDR1 and CDR2: SGHRS, YFSETQ. Written as DNA, the CDR3 is TGCGCCAGCAGCTCCGCCGGAACGAGTTACGAGCAGTACTTC. Its translation: CASSSAGTSYEQYF.

This clonotype was observed at least ten times. The chain employs TRBV28 and TRBJ2-4; D is perhaps TRBD2 (7 bases). CDR3 length: 13 amino acids. Germline values: CDR1 MDHEN, CDR2 SYDVKM. V lost 7 bases and J lost 6, with 13 bases in between. CDR3 in amino acids: CASNPGEGNIQYF. The CDR3 DNA sequence: TGTGCCAGCAATCCAGGGGAGGGAAACATTCAGTACTTC.

The chain combines TRBV28 with TRBJ2-7; 9 nucleotides line up with TRBD1. Trimming removed 6 bases from V and 5 bases from J; junction bases left unmatched: 11. Germline V gives CDR1 MDHEN, CDR2 SYDVKM. The CDR3 covers 15 residues. CDR3 sequence reads: CASSPGQGIGNEQYF. CDR3 DNA sequence: TGTGCCAGCAGCCCTGGACAGGGGATCGGCAACGAGCAGTACTTC.

This clonotype was detected a few times. The chain employs TRBV4-1 and TRBJ1-2; D is unclear. Trimming cost V 5 bases and J 4 bases, with 14 bases left between them. CDR3 size: 14 residues. The germline CDR1 and CDR2 sequences are MGHRA and YSYEKL. CDR3 sequence: CASSEQTDAYGYTF. The CDR3 DNA reads TGCGCCAGCAGCGAACAGACGGACGCCTATGGCTACACCTTC.

Many counts were recorded for this clonotype. This chain connects TRBV15 to TRBJ2-7; D assignment may be TRBD1 or TRBD2 (5 bases each). Per the germline V gene, CDR1 is LNHNV and CDR2 is YYDKDF (reference sequence). CDR3 length equals 15 residues. V was cut by 0 bases and J by 3 bases, with 12 bases left in between. CDR3 nucleotide sequence: TGTGCCACCAGCAGAGATAAGGGACGGCTCTACGAGCAGTACTTC. This translates into CATSRDKGRLYEQYF. The full variable domain, its missing parts supplied by reference TRBV15 and TRBJ2-7, is DAMVIQNPRYQVTQFGKPVTLSCSQTLNHNVMYWYQQKSSQAPKLLFHYYDKDFNNEADTPDNFQSRRPNTSFCFLDIRSPGLGDTAMYLCATSRDKGRLYEQYFGPGTRLTVT.

Ten or more counts support this clonotype. The V gene is TRBV6-2 or TRBV6-3, the J gene TRBJ1-1; D not resolved. The germline V gene encodes CDR1 MNHEY and CDR2 SVGEGT. There are 12 residues in the CDR3. Trimming removed 7 bases from V and 3 bases from J, with 9 bases in between. The DNA of the CDR3 is TGTGCCAGCACCTGGAGGGACACTGAAGCTTTCTTT. Amino acid sequence: CASTWRDTEAFF.

The chain carries TRBV20-1 and TRBJ2-7; TRBD2 matches at 9 bases. This CDR3 region has 13 residues. Germline lookup yields CDR1 DFQATT and CDR2 SNEGSKA (reference sequence). V dropped 6 bases and J dropped 5; count of bases not matched to a gene: 8. The CDR3 sequence is CSAVAGVGNEQYF. The CDR3 coding sequence is TGCAGTGCCGTAGCGGGAGTAGGGAACGAGCAGTACTTC.

This clonotype came up many times. This rearrangement joins TRBV6-1 to TRBJ1-2; no clear D. Trimming took 5 bases from V and 8 from J, leaving 18 bases between them. Germline V gene lookup returns CDR1 MNHNS and CDR2 SASEGT. The CDR3 covers 14 residues. The CDR3 spells CASSSALGPLGYTF. The CDR3 bases are TGTGCCAGCAGTAGCGCCCTCGGTCCACTCGGCTACACCTTC.

As to this clonotype: Given the absence of the conserved phenylalanine or tryptophan at the CDR3 end, a read error is likely. V is TRBV12-3 or TRBV12-4 and J is TRBJ2-2; 7 nucleotides match TRBD1. The CDR3 sequence is 16 residues long. V shed 0 bases, J shed 5 bases, and the junction held 6 bases outside the gene matches. In nucleotides, the CDR3 is TGTGCCAGCAGTTTAGCTCGGACAGGTGAGACCGGGGAGCTGTTTGTT. Protein: CASSLARTGETGELFV.